Here is one T cell receptor (beta chain) with its context. This CDR3 contains 15 residues. Germline V gives CDR1 SGHVS, CDR2 FQNEAQ. The ends were cut back, 0 bases at V and 2 bases at J, with 10 bases in the middle. These data belong to a study of blood T cell repertoires in COVID-19. Looking at the study overall: Samples representing acute and convalescent COVID-19 were sourced from the United States, Italy and Spain. Sources were T cells, B-cell-depleted T cells, or PBMCs; the material itself was cDNA or gDNA.

Original processing methods: Reference gene primer amplification gave nucleated cell count estimates. Clones were sequenced by immunoSEQ multiplex PCR, and TCRdb holds only the in-frame ones, with some missing. V, J and clone size reflect that table, while D and trimming were determined from the DNA. The sample yields around 220,000 clones, roughly 84% seen once. This receptor was taken from a woman aged 35 to 49 who had recovered from COVID-19. Specimen: peripheral blood. This rearrangement joins TRBV7-8 to TRBJ1-2; D call uncertain. The CDR3 sequence: CASSLAAGSNYGYTF. The CDR3 coding sequence is TGTGCCAGCAGCTTAGCTGCAGGATCAAACTATGGCTACACCTTC.